Each of the 19 T cell receptor beta chains below was sequenced from the same sample in a study of blood T cell repertoires in COVID-19. Some clones are missing from TCRdb's copy, which holds only in-frame ones; the method was immunoSEQ multiplex PCR. Counted here are about 220,000 clones, 80% occurring once; the ten biggest clones make up roughly 7%. Sequenced input: peripheral blood. The receptors derive from a woman aged 70 to 79 with acute or convalescent COVID-19.

This chain joins TRBV19 and TRBJ1-5; D is perhaps TRBD1 (6 bases). V lost 5 bases and J 4 bases, leaving 18 bases between the germline ends. CDR3 length equals 16 residues. In germline, CDR1 is LNHDA, CDR2 SQIVND (reference sequence). For the CDR3, the DNA is TGTGCCAGTAGTTGGGGGCTAGACGTGAGGAATCAGCCCCAGCATTTT. Translation: CASSWGLDVRNQPQHF.

The V and J genes are TRBV19 and TRBJ1-4, with D perhaps TRBD1 (6 bases). Trimming took off 4 bases at V and 8 bases at J, with 14 bases between the two ends. The CDR3 contains 14 residues. Germline CDR1 reads LNHDA; CDR2 reads SQIVND (reference sequence). CDR3 loop: CASSNRGAEEKLFF. In DNA, the CDR3 is TGTGCCAGTAGTAATCGGGGGGCTGAGGAAAAACTGTTTTTT.

This clone has just a few counts. This chain connects TRBV9 to TRBJ2-2, with 7 positions matching TRBD2. V lost 0 bases and J lost 1; bases outside the gene matches: 3. The CDR3 has 16 amino acids. Germline loops: CDR1 SGDLS, CDR2 YYNGEE. The CDR3, as DNA: TGTGCCAGCAGCGTAGGAATAGCGGGGAACACCGGGGAGCTGTTTTTT. As protein: CASSVGIAGNTGELFF.

This clone appeared a few times. J is TRBJ2-7 and V is TRBV19, with D perhaps matching TRBD2 (6 bases). The CDR3 runs to 15 residues. Trimming cost V 3 bases and J 7 bases, with 19 bases left between them. Germline CDR1 LNHDA, CDR2 SQIVND (reference sequence). Here the CDR3 DNA reads TGTGCCAGTAGTATCCCCCAGGCGGGGTTGGGGGAGCAGTACTTC. As protein: CASSIPQAGLGEQYF.

The V call is TRBV6-5, the J call TRBJ2-7; 7 bases align to TRBD2. V lost 0 bases to trimming and J lost 0 bases; unmatched junction nucleotides: 5. CDR1 is MNHEY and CDR2 is SVGAGI in the germline V gene. This CDR3 is 16 amino acids long. The CDR3 protein is CASSYSRGGSSYEQYF. In nucleotides, the CDR3 is TGTGCCAGCAGTTACTCACGCGGGGGTAGCTCCTACGAGCAGTACTTC.

This chain joins TRBV7-2 and TRBJ1-2; 7 bases line up with TRBD1. CDR3 length equals 14 residues. Trimming cost V 1 base and J 4 bases; bases outside gene matches: 3. From germline, CDR1 is SGHTA and CDR2 FQGNSA. The CDR3 coding sequence is TGTGCCAGCAGCTTAGGACAGGGCCCCTATGGCTACACCTTC. Residues: CASSLGQGPYGYTF.

The table lists this clone with a count of one. This chain links TRBV10-2 with TRBJ2-2; 11 bases agree with TRBD2. The germline V gene encodes CDR1 WSHSY and CDR2 SAAADI. The V and J ends lost 6 bases and 0 bases, in that order; junction bases with no gene match: 9. This CDR3 spans 18 amino acids. CDR3 nucleotide sequence: TGCGCCAGCAGGGGGGGTAGCGGGGGGGCATCGAACACCGGGGAGCTGTTTTTT. Its protein product is CASRGGSGGASNTGELFF.

This rearrangement joins TRBV5-1 to TRBJ2-7; 9 bases are shared with TRBD1. V lost 4 bases, J lost 3 bases, and 2 bases stayed unmatched. Looked up from germline, CDR1 is SGHRS and CDR2 is YFSETQ. The CDR3 is 13 amino acids. CDR3 in amino acids: CASSEDRGYEQYF. In nucleotides, the CDR3 is TGCGCCAGCAGCGAGGACAGGGGCTACGAGCAGTACTTC.

The chain combines TRBV24-1 with TRBJ1-2; D remains ambiguous. The CDR3 is made up of 15 amino acids. The V end lost 0 bases, the J end lost 3 bases, and 10 bases lay between the germline ends. The germline gives CDR1 KGHDR, CDR2 SFDVKD. The CDR3 loop is CATSDLRHRYYGYTF. CDR3 coding DNA: TGTGCCACCAGTGATTTGCGTCATAGATACTATGGCTACACCTTC.

The chain couples TRBV7-2 to TRBJ2-2, with 9 bases identical to TRBD2. The length of the CDR3 is 15 residues. V was clipped by 6 bases and J by 5 bases; unmatched bases: 7. Germline V gives CDR1 SGHTA, CDR2 FQGNSA. The CDR3 nucleotides are TGTGCCAGCAGGCTGCTAGCGGGGCGAACCGGGGAGCTGTTTTTT. Its protein product is CASRLLAGRTGELFF.

This clone was counted between two and nine times. This rearrangement joins TRBV30 to TRBJ1-6, with 7 bases matching TRBD1. Germline values: CDR1 GTSNPN, CDR2 SVGIG (reference sequence). CDR3 size: 18 residues. The trim removed 4 bases at V and 0 bases at J, leaving 12 bases unmatched. The CDR3 region is CAWKTGTADSSYNSPLHF. CDR3 in DNA: TGTGCCTGGAAAACCGGGACAGCCGATAGCTCCTATAATTCACCCCTCCACTTT.

This clone has ten or more counts. The gene calls are TRBV29-1 and TRBJ2-2; 9 bases agree with TRBD1. The CDR3 sequence is 15 residues long. Germline values: CDR1 SQVTM, CDR2 ANQGSEA. CDR3 DNA: TGCGGAACGACAGCACAGGGGGCGATCACCGGGGAGCTGTTTTTT. Its translation: CGTTAQGAITGELFF.

The table lists this clone with many counts. V usage is TRBV2 and J usage is TRBJ1-1, with 9 bases identical to TRBD1. The V gene end was trimmed by 4 bases and the J gene end by 3 bases; junction bases not matched to a gene: 3. The CDR3 covers 14 residues. The germline CDR1 and CDR2 sequences are SNHLY and FYNNEI. The CDR3 DNA follows: TGTGCCAGCAGTGGGGGACAGGGAGACACTGAAGCTTTCTTT. This sequence encodes CASSGGQGDTEAFF.

The chain links TRBV6-2 or TRBV6-3 to TRBJ2-7; D remains ambiguous. CDR3 size: 12 residues. V dropped 5 bases and J dropped 3 bases, with 8 bases sitting between them. CDR1 and CDR2 from the germline V gene are MNHEY and SVGEGT. The CDR3 spells CASSDRVYEQYF. For the CDR3, the DNA is TGTGCCAGCAGTGACCGGGTCTACGAGCAGTACTTC.

The gene calls are TRBV3-1 (or the pseudogene TRBV3-2) and TRBJ2-5, with 11 positions matching TRBD2. CDR1 and CDR2 from the germline V gene are LGHDT and YNNKEL (reference sequence). Germline trimming cut 2 bases from V and 2 bases from J; bases unmatched to any gene: 7. This CDR3 comprises 17 residues. CDR3 in DNA: TGTGCCAGCAGCCAAAACCTAGCGGGGGGCACACAAGAGACCCAGTACTTC. Encoded protein: CASSQNLAGGTQETQYF.

This clone was observed once. This sequence joins TRBV28 and TRBJ1-2; D is possibly TRBD1 (6 bases). Trimming stripped 9 bases from V and 4 bases from J, with 12 bases between. The CDR3 spans 12 residues. Germline V gene sequence: CDR1 MDHEN, CDR2 SYDVKM. The CDR3 region is CASADSGYGYTF. CDR3 sequence (DNA): TGTGCCAGTGCGGACAGCGGCTATGGCTACACCTTC.

The chain links TRBV27 to TRBJ2-1; 7 bases are a match to TRBD1. CDR1 MNHEY and CDR2 SMNVEV come from the germline V gene (reference sequence). The CDR3 contains 19 residues. The J segment lost 2 bases and the V segment lost 6 bases, leaving 19 bases of the junction unmatched. This CDR3 reads CASRSGTGARFSPYNEQFF. CDR3 bases: TGTGCCAGCAGGTCGGGAACAGGGGCTCGTTTCTCTCCCTACAATGAGCAGTTCTTC.

This chain connects TRBV10-3 to TRBJ2-5, with TRBD2 identical over 7 bases. J was trimmed by 5 bases and V by 7 bases; bases with no gene match: 10. Germline-derived CDR1 and CDR2 are ENHRY and SYGVKD. This CDR3 has 14 amino acids. The CDR3 DNA sequence: TGTGCCATCAAGGAAAGCGGGGCAGGGGAGACCCAGTACTTC. Translated: CAIKESGAGETQYF.

The chain is built from TRBV5-6 and TRBJ1-1; D perhaps matches TRBD1 (6 bases). Germline V gives CDR1 SGHDT, CDR2 YYEEEE. The CDR3 length is 14 residues. V was clipped by 5 bases and J by 2 bases, with 13 bases between them. DNA for the CDR3: TGTGCCAGCAGGCTCCGCAGGGGCAACACTGAAGCTTTCTTT. Residues: CASRLRRGNTEAFF. Full variable domain (outside the CDR3, taken from reference TRBV5-6 and TRBJ1-1): DAGVTQSPTHLIKTRGQQVTLRCSPKSGHDTVSWYQQALGQGPQFIFQYYEEEERQRGNFPDRFSGHQFPNYSSELNVNALLLGDSALYLCASRLRRGNTEAFFGQGTRLTVV.